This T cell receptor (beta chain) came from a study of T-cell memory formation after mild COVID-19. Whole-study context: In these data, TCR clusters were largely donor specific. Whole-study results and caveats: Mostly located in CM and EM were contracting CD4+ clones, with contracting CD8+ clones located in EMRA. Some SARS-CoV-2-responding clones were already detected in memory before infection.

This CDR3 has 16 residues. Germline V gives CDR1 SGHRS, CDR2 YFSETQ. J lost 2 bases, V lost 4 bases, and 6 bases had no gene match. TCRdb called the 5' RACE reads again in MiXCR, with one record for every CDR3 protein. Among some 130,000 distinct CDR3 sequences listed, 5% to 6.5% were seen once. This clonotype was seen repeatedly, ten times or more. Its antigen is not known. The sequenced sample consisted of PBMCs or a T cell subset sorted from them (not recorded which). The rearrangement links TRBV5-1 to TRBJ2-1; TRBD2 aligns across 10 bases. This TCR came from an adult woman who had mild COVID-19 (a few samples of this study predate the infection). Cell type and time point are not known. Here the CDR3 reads CASSLLAGATYNEQFF. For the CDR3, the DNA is TGCGCCAGCAGCCTCCTAGCGGGAGCAACCTACAATGAGCAGTTCTTC.